What follows are 10 T cell receptor beta chains derived from one specimen sequenced in a study of blood T cell repertoires in COVID-19. Clones were read by immunoSEQ multiplex PCR, and TCRdb kept only the in-frame ones, dropping some. There are some 200,000 clones in the sample; around three quarters occur only once, and less than 6% lies in the top ten. Sequences were obtained from peripheral blood. Every receptor here comes from a woman aged 65 to 85 with acute or convalescent COVID-19.

This clone was seen more than once but under ten times. The chain uses TRBV27 and TRBJ1-1, with D tentatively TRBD1 (6 bases). With 5 bases removed from V and 4 bases from J, the gap between germline ends came to 17 bases. The CDR3 contains 15 residues. Germline CDR1 reads MNHEY; CDR2 reads SMNVEV (reference sequence). The CDR3: CASSLRVAGATEAFF. The CDR3 DNA reads as TGTGCCAGCAGTCTCCGGGTTGCGGGGGCCACTGAAGCTTTCTTT.

This chain uses TRBV7-2 with TRBJ2-3, with TRBD2 matching over 10 bases. The CDR3 spans 17 residues. Germline V gene lookup returns CDR1 SGHTA and CDR2 FQGNSA. V lost 5 bases and J lost 3; bases outside the gene matches: 11. The CDR3 here is CASSPDSSGRMTDTQYF. CDR3 DNA: TGTGCCAGCAGCCCGGACTCTAGCGGGAGAATGACAGATACGCAGTATTTT.

The chain combines TRBV5-6 with TRBJ2-7; perhaps TRBD1 as D (5 bases). V lost 2 bases and J 0 bases, leaving 12 bases between the germline ends. Germline CDR1 SGHDT, CDR2 YYEEEE. There are 15 residues in the CDR3. The CDR3 loop is CASSLSQGFSYEQYF. As DNA, the CDR3 is TGTGCCAGCAGCTTAAGTCAGGGATTCTCCTACGAGCAGTACTTC.

The chain is built from TRBV6-6 and TRBJ1-6, with a weak D call TRBD1 (5 bases). V lost 10 bases and J 9 bases, leaving 16 bases between the germline ends. Germline V CDR1 and CDR2: MNHNY, SVGAGI (reference sequence). The CDR3 has 13 amino acids. As DNA, the CDR3 is TGTGCCATAAGCAGGGATTCCAGTTCACCCCTCCACTTT. This encodes CAISRDSSSPLHF.

V usage is TRBV2 and J usage is TRBJ2-5; 8 nucleotides line up with TRBD1. The ends lost 4 bases at V and 5 bases at J; junction bases unmatched: 6. Per the germline V gene, CDR1 is SNHLY and CDR2 is FYNNEI. The CDR3 has 14 amino acids. DNA for the CDR3: TGTGCCAGCAGTGCCGGACAGGGCAAGGAGACCCAGTACTTC. Amino acids: CASSAGQGKETQYF.

This clone was found a few times. This chain's CDR3 is CASSPPGSSRFYGYTF. In nucleotides, the CDR3 is TGTGCCAGCTCACCCCCAGGATCCTCCCGCTTCTATGGCTACACCTTC. The chain joins TRBV18 to TRBJ1-2; D gene uncertain. V was pared by 3 bases and J by 4 bases, with 18 bases between. CDR1 and CDR2 (germline): KGHSH, LQKENI. The CDR3 totals 16 residues.

This sequence joins TRBV29-1 and TRBJ2-1; 11 bases agree with TRBD2. The germline CDR1 and CDR2 sequences are SQVTM and ANQGSEA. This CDR3 region has 14 residues. V lost 5 bases and J lost 9; bases outside the gene matches: 9. The CDR3 sequence is CSVQIAGGSFEQFF. The CDR3 nucleotides are TGCAGCGTTCAGATAGCGGGAGGGTCGTTTGAGCAGTTCTTC.

As to this clone: This specimen includes other DNA sequences encoding the same CDR3. The V call is TRBV5-1, the J call TRBJ1-5, with D perhaps TRBD1 (6 bases). In germline, CDR1 is SGHRS, CDR2 YFSETQ. Trimming left V 4 bases short and J 1 base short, with 12 bases between. This CDR3 is built from 15 residues. The CDR3 coding sequence is TGCGCCAGCAGCCCGGGGGGGGGCAGCAATCAGCCCCAGCATTTT. Encoded protein: CASSPGGGSNQPQHF.

Here the CDR3 DNA reads TGTGCCACCAGCAGAAAGTCTAGCGGGAGTTACAATGAGCAGTTCTTC. It codes for CATSRKSSGSYNEQFF. The chain is built from TRBV15 and TRBJ2-1; 10 nucleotides align to TRBD2. The CDR3 is 16 amino acids. CDR1 and CDR2 (germline): LNHNV, YYDKDF (reference sequence). Trimming took 2 bases from V and 4 from J; bases not matched to a gene: 5.

This chain connects TRBV27 to TRBJ2-7; TRBD2 matches at 11 bases. CDR1 and CDR2 from the germline V gene are MNHEY and SMNVEV (reference sequence). The CDR3 sequence is 19 residues long. The J segment lost 3 bases and the V segment lost 5 bases, leaving 18 bases of the junction unmatched. The CDR3 coding sequence is TGTGCCAGCAGTCCCCGATTCGGGACTAGCGGCCGATCAGACTACGAGCAGTACTTC. The encoded protein is CASSPRFGTSGRSDYEQYF.